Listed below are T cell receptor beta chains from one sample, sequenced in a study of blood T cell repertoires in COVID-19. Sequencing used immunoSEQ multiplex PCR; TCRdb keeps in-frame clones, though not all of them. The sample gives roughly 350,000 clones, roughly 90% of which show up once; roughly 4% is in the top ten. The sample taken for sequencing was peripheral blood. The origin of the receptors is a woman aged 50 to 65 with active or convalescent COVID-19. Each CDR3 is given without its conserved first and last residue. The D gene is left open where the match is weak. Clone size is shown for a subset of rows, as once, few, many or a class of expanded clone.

CDR3 protein: ASSPRGNTGELF; J gene: TRBJ2-2; clone size: NA; V gene: TRBV4-2; D gene: NA
CDR3 protein: SASQGTGRSGNTIY; J gene: TRBJ1-3; clone size: few; V gene: TRBV20-1; D gene: TRBD1
CDR3 protein: ASSRLPTERRTEAF; J gene: TRBJ1-1; clone size: few; V gene: TRBV18; D gene: NA
CDR3 protein: ASSGGGNIQY; J gene: TRBJ2-4; clone size: NA; V gene: TRBV2; D gene: NA
CDR3 protein: ASTRGQGGIYEQY; J gene: TRBJ2-7; clone size: NA; V gene: TRBV2; D gene: NA
CDR3 protein: AISEEGGSGPQH; J gene: TRBJ1-5; clone size: NA; V gene: TRBV10-3; D gene: NA
CDR3 protein: ASSSSRDKIAKPQH; J gene: TRBJ1-5; clone size: NA; V gene: TRBV28; D gene: NA
CDR3 protein: ASSRGQGGYT; J gene: TRBJ1-2; clone size: NA; V gene: TRBV18; D gene: TRBD1
CDR3 protein: ASSESGRGYT; J gene: TRBJ1-2; clone size: NA; V gene: TRBV2; D gene: NA
CDR3 protein: ATSGQTNTGELF; J gene: TRBJ2-2; clone size: NA; V gene: TRBV24-1; D gene: NA
CDR3 protein: ASSFGGITTDTQY; J gene: TRBJ2-3; clone size: NA; V gene: TRBV14; D gene: NA
CDR3 protein: ASSIGTPYGYT; J gene: TRBJ1-2; clone size: once; V gene: TRBV5-1; D gene: NA
CDR3 protein: AWSVAGVDTEAF; J gene: TRBJ1-1; clone size: few; V gene: TRBV30; D gene: NA
CDR3 protein: ASSQGQVITGELF; J gene: TRBJ2-2; clone size: NA; V gene: TRBV7-6; D gene: TRBD1
CDR3 protein: ASRWSSGSTDTQY; J gene: TRBJ2-3; clone size: NA; V gene: TRBV3-1/TRBV3-2; D gene: TRBD2
CDR3 protein: ASSSDGNTNTGELF; J gene: TRBJ2-2; clone size: once; V gene: TRBV7-3; D gene: NA
CDR3 protein: SVLTGTQETQY; J gene: TRBJ2-5; clone size: NA; V gene: TRBV29-1; D gene: TRBD1
CDR3 protein: ASSVTTGKGNQPQH; J gene: TRBJ1-5; clone size: NA; V gene: TRBV18; D gene: TRBD1
CDR3 protein: ASSPPGLAGGPGEQF; J gene: TRBJ2-1; clone size: NA; V gene: TRBV18; D gene: TRBD2
CDR3 protein: ASSPLTGMNTEAF; J gene: TRBJ1-1; clone size: NA; V gene: TRBV5-5; D gene: TRBD1
CDR3 protein: ASSPGTGGYEQY; J gene: TRBJ2-7; clone size: NA; V gene: TRBV27; D gene: TRBD1
CDR3 protein: ASRMTGPETQY; J gene: TRBJ2-5; clone size: NA; V gene: TRBV7-9; D gene: TRBD1
CDR3 protein: AILPGASYEQY; J gene: TRBJ2-7; clone size: NA; V gene: TRBV28; D gene: NA
CDR3 protein: ASSPEWGVGPNYGYT; J gene: TRBJ1-2; clone size: NA; V gene: TRBV4-3; D gene: NA
CDR3 protein: SVPSGAGSSTQY; J gene: TRBJ2-3; clone size: NA; V gene: TRBV29-1; D gene: NA
CDR3 protein: ASSSTGLGYT; J gene: TRBJ1-2; clone size: few; V gene: TRBV12-3/TRBV12-4; D gene: TRBD1
CDR3 protein: ASSQEMAGVDTDTQY; J gene: TRBJ2-3; clone size: NA; V gene: TRBV4-1; D gene: TRBD2
CDR3 protein: ASSPLIPRVNTEAF; J gene: TRBJ1-1; clone size: NA; V gene: TRBV27; D gene: NA
CDR3 protein: ASGLWGLTNEQF; J gene: TRBJ2-1; clone size: NA; V gene: TRBV7-6; D gene: NA
CDR3 protein: ASSEALWSFPNYGYT; J gene: TRBJ1-2; clone size: NA; V gene: TRBV2; D gene: NA
CDR3 protein: ASVRGYDEKLF; J gene: TRBJ1-4; clone size: NA; V gene: TRBV6-5; D gene: NA
CDR3 protein: ASSSPGDADYGYT; J gene: TRBJ1-2; clone size: once; V gene: TRBV6-5; D gene: NA
CDR3 protein: ASSVGNSNTGELF; J gene: TRBJ2-2; clone size: many; V gene: TRBV2; D gene: NA
CDR3 protein: ASSPTSGQSDTQY; J gene: TRBJ2-3; clone size: once; V gene: TRBV2; D gene: TRBD2
CDR3 protein: ASSYSTSGRGGQF; J gene: TRBJ2-1; clone size: NA; V gene: TRBV6-5; D gene: TRBD2
CDR3 protein: SALRDTEAF; J gene: TRBJ1-1; clone size: once; V gene: TRBV20-1; D gene: NA
CDR3 protein: AISEPGLAGGWEQY; J gene: TRBJ2-7; clone size: NA; V gene: TRBV10-3; D gene: TRBD2
CDR3 protein: SVDRKSSYEQY; J gene: TRBJ2-7; clone size: NA; V gene: TRBV29-1; D gene: NA
CDR3 protein: ASSLTGGGARTQY; J gene: TRBJ2-5; clone size: NA; V gene: TRBV11-2; D gene: TRBD2
CDR3 protein: ASSVEQGILNTEAF; J gene: TRBJ1-1; clone size: NA; V gene: TRBV9; D gene: TRBD1
CDR3 protein: ASSGEQGAVAF; J gene: TRBJ1-1; clone size: NA; V gene: TRBV9; D gene: TRBD1
CDR3 protein: ASSFGQGAEKLF; J gene: TRBJ1-4; clone size: NA; V gene: TRBV5-1; D gene: TRBD1
CDR3 protein: ASRQLALGAYEQY; J gene: TRBJ2-7; clone size: NA; V gene: TRBV5-1; D gene: TRBD2